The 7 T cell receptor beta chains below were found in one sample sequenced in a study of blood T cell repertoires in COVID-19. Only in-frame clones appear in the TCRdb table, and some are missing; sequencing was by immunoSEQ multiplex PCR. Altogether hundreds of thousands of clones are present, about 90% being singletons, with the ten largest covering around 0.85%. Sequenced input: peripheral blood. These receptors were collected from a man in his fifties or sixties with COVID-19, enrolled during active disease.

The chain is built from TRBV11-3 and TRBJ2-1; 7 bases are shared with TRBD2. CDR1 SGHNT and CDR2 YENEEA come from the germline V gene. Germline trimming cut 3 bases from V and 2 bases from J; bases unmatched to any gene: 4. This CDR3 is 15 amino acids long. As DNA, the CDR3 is TGTGCCAGCAGCTTGGGGGGGTTGACCTACAATGAGCAGTTCTTC. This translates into CASSLGGLTYNEQFF. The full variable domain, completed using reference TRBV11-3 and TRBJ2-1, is EAGVVQSPRYKIIEKKQPVAFWCNPISGHNTLYWYLQNLGQGPELLIRYENEEAVDDSQLPKDRFSAERLKGVDSTLKIQPAELGDSAVYLCASSLGGLTYNEQFFGPGTRLTVL.

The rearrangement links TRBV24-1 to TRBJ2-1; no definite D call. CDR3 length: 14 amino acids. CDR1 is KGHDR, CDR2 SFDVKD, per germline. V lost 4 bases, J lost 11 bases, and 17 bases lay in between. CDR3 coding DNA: TGTGCCACCAGTGACTCCCCGCCGCGTTTACAGCAGTTCTTC. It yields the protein CATSDSPPRLQQFF.

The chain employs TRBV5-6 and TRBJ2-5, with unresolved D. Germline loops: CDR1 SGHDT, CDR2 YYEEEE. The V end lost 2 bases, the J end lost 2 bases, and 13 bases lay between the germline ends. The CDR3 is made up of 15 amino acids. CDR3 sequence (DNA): TGTGCCAGCAGCTTTCCGGGTGATTGGCAAGAGACCCAGTACTTC. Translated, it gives CASSFPGDWQETQYF.

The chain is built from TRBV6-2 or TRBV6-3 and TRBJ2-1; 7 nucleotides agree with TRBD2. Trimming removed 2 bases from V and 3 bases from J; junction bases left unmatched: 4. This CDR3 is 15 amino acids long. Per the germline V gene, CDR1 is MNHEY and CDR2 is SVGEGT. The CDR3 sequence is CASSYGRAVYNEQFF. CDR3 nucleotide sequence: TGTGCCAGCAGTTACGGGAGGGCCGTCTACAATGAGCAGTTCTTC.

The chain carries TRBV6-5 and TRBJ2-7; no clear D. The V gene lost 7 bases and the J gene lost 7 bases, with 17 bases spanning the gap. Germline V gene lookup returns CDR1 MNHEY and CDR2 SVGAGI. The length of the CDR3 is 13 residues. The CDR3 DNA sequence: TGTGCCAGCATGAACGTTCTCGGGTCGGAGCAGTACTTC. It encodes CASMNVLGSEQYF.

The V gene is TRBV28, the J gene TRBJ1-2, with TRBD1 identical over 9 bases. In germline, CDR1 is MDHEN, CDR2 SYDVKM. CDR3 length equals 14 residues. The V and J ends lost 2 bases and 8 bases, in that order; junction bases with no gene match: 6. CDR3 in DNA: TGTGCCAGCAGTTTAACCGGGACAGGGAGCGGCTACACCTTC. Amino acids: CASSLTGTGSGYTF.

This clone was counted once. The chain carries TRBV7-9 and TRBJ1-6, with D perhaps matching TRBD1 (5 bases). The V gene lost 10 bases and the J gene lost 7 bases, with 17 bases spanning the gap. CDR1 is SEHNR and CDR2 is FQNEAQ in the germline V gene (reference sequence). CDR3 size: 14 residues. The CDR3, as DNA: TGTGCCATCCTCAGGGCAGACAGAAATTCACCCCTCCACTTT. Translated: CAILRADRNSPLHF.